Listed here are 27 T cell receptor beta chains from one sample, sequenced in a study of blood T cell repertoires in COVID-19. The table came from immunoSEQ multiplex PCR; TCRdb's copy has only in-frame clones and leaves some out. This sample has approximately 130,000 clones, with 84% found just once. The sequenced material came from peripheral blood. The receptors here all came from a human donor in a cohort sampled during active COVID-19.

The chain employs TRBV6-5 and TRBJ1-2; TRBD1 aligns across 8 bases. The trim removed 10 bases at V and 5 bases at J, leaving 9 bases unmatched. CDR3 length equals 13 residues. Germline V gene lookup returns CDR1 MNHEY and CDR2 SVGAGI. The CDR3 DNA sequence: TGTGCCATAGACCGGGACAGGAATTATGGCTACACCTTC. Translating gives CAIDRDRNYGYTF.

This chain joins TRBV11-2 and TRBJ2-2, with D perhaps matching TRBD1 (6 bases). CDR1 is SGHAT, CDR2 FQNNGV, per germline. V lost 0 bases and J 7 bases, leaving 12 bases between the germline ends. This CDR3 region has 15 residues. Here the CDR3 DNA reads TGTGCCAGCAGCTTAGATGCAGGGGCGGGCGGGGAGCTGTTTTTT. Translating gives CASSLDAGAGGELFF.

The table lists this clone with a few counts. CDR3 loop: CASGRSDGYTF. The CDR3 DNA reads TGTGCCAGCGGGAGGTCCGATGGCTACACCTTC. The chain links TRBV6-5 to TRBJ1-2, with D uncertain. The CDR3 length is 11 residues. V dropped 8 bases and J dropped 6 bases, with 10 bases sitting between them. The V gene's germline CDR1 is MNHEY and CDR2 SVGAGI.

This clone was counted a few times. The rearrangement links TRBV4-2 to TRBJ1-2; TRBD1 matches 7 bases. The CDR3 totals 14 residues. Trimming at V came to 4 bases and at J to 6 bases, leaving 8 bases not matched to a gene. Per germline, CDR1 LGHNA and CDR2 YNFKEQ. For the CDR3, the DNA is TGTGCCAGCAGCCCGCCAGACAGGGTCGATGGCTACACCTTC. It specifies CASSPPDRVDGYTF.

V and J are TRBV6-1 and TRBJ2-3; D call uncertain. The CDR3 totals 20 residues. Trimming cost V 0 bases and J 2 bases, with 24 bases left between them. In germline, CDR1 is MNHNS, CDR2 SASEGT. CDR3 residues: CASSEAIWVIMEKDTDTQYF. The CDR3, as DNA: TGTGCCAGCAGTGAAGCAATTTGGGTCATAATGGAGAAAGACACAGATACGCAGTATTTT.

This chain uses TRBV28 with TRBJ2-7; 9 bases agree with TRBD2. The V and J ends lost 7 bases and 7 bases, in that order; junction bases with no gene match: 26. The CDR3 loop spans 19 amino acids. Per germline, CDR1 MDHEN and CDR2 SYDVKM. In DNA, the CDR3 is TGTGCCAGCACCAGAACTGGGGCGGGGGGGCCCCGTAGGACTAGGGAGCAGTACTTC. Residues: CASTRTGAGGPRRTREQYF.

V is TRBV10-3 and J is TRBJ2-7, with 7 nucleotides matching TRBD2. Germline assignment: CDR1 ENHRY and CDR2 SYGVKD. J lost 0 bases, V lost 4 bases, and 3 bases had no gene match. This CDR3 is built from 14 residues. The CDR3 reads CAISVRGSSYEQYF. CDR3 DNA: TGTGCCATCAGTGTGCGGGGGAGCTCCTACGAGCAGTACTTC.

The gene calls are TRBV11-2 and TRBJ2-3, with D maybe TRBD2 (5 bases). The ends were cut back, 3 bases at V and 5 bases at J, with 9 bases in the middle. Germline V gene data show CDR1 as SGHAT and CDR2 as FQNNGV. The CDR3 has 13 residues. Written as DNA, the CDR3 is TGTGCCAGCAGCTTCGGGATTAGAGATACGCAGTATTTT. Translation: CASSFGIRDTQYF.

This clone has more than one count but fewer than ten. This chain joins TRBV5-6 and TRBJ2-7, with a weak D call TRBD1 (6 bases). This CDR3 is 15 amino acids long. CDR1 and CDR2 from the germline V gene are SGHDT and YYEEEE. The V and J ends lost 2 bases and 6 bases respectively, with 18 bases between them. The DNA for the CDR3 is TGTGCCAGCAGCTTCACCGGGACATTCACTTCCGAGCAGTACTTC. It encodes CASSFTGTFTSEQYF.

CDR3 loop: CASSPGQNQPQHF. For the CDR3, the DNA is TGCGCCAGCAGCCCTGGACAGAATCAGCCCCAGCATTTT. The gene calls are TRBV4-1 and TRBJ1-5; tentative D call: TRBD1 (6 bases). Germline loops: CDR1 MGHRA, CDR2 YSYEKL. This CDR3 has 13 amino acids. Trimming removed 4 bases at V and 4 bases at J, with 8 bases between.

The rearrangement uses TRBV27 and TRBJ1-5; a weak D match, TRBD1 (5 bases). The germline V gene has CDR1 MNHEY and CDR2 SMNVEV (reference sequence). The CDR3 covers 15 residues. Trimming left V 1 base short and J 2 bases short, with 9 bases between. CDR3 in amino acids: CASSLWGVGNQPQHF. The CDR3 DNA reads as TGTGCCAGCAGTTTATGGGGGGTGGGCAATCAGCCCCAGCATTTT.

The chain combines TRBV11-3 with TRBJ2-7; unclear D gene. Germline CDR1 is SGHNT and CDR2 is YENEEA. V lost 3 bases and J 0 bases, leaving 6 bases between the germline ends. This CDR3 spans 13 amino acids. The CDR3 sequence: CASSFDSSYEQYF. Here the CDR3 DNA reads TGTGCCAGCAGCTTCGATAGCTCCTACGAGCAGTACTTC.

The chain employs TRBV3-1 (or the pseudogene TRBV3-2) and TRBJ1-4; 8 positions agree with TRBD1. The CDR3 runs 16 residues. Germline trimming cut 3 bases from V and 7 bases from J; bases unmatched to any gene: 10. CDR1 is LGHDT and CDR2 is YNNKEL in the germline V gene (reference sequence). The CDR3: CASSHTGQGRGEKLFF. The CDR3 DNA is TGTGCCAGCAGCCATACCGGACAGGGAAGAGGTGAAAAACTGTTTTTT.

The genes are TRBV27 and TRBJ2-2; 11 bases line up with TRBD1. V gave up 3 bases and J gave up 4 bases; unmatched junction bases: 7. CDR3 length equals 17 residues. Per germline, CDR1 MNHEY and CDR2 SMNVEV (reference sequence). The CDR3 DNA is TGTGCCAGCAGTTTGAGGACAGGGGGCGTAGGCACCGGGGAGCTGTTTTTT. Its protein is CASSLRTGGVGTGELFF.

CDR3: CASKGGGYEAFF. CDR3 bases: TGTGCCAGCAAGGGTGGAGGCTATGAAGCTTTCTTT. J is TRBJ1-1 and V is TRBV25-1, with D hard to call. The CDR3 is 12 residues long. V lost 7 bases and J lost 7, with 13 bases in between. Germline V gives CDR1 MGHDK, CDR2 SYGVNS.

This clone occurred a few times. The sample holds other DNA sequences that translate to the same CDR3. The chain joins TRBV6-5 to TRBJ1-6; 9 positions match TRBD1. J gave up 10 bases and V 6 bases, and 4 bases lay outside the gene matches. Germline V CDR1 and CDR2: MNHEY, SVGAGI. This CDR3 has 13 residues. The CDR3, as DNA: TGTGCCAGCAGGGGACAGGGTAACTCACCCCTCCACTTT. This translates into CASRGQGNSPLHF.

CDR3 residues: CASSLVGAGIQETQYF. The CDR3 region has the DNA TGTGCCAGCAGCTTAGTGGGGGCCGGGATTCAAGAGACCCAGTACTTC. This sequence joins TRBV11-1 and TRBJ2-5; the D gene is possibly TRBD1 (6 bases). CDR1 is SGHAT, CDR2 FQDESV, per germline (reference sequence). CDR3 length: 16 amino acids. Between the trimmed V and J ends, which lost 1 base and 2 bases, there was a span of 14 bases. Full variable domain (remainder filled in from reference TRBV11-1 and TRBJ2-5): EAEVAQSPRYKITEKSQAVAFWCDPISGHATLYWYRQILGQGPELLVQFQDESVVDDSQLPKDRFSAERLKGVDSTLKIQPAELGDSAMYLCASSLVGAGIQETQYFGPGTRLLVL.

Comments on this clone: Additional DNA sequences in this sample encode the identical CDR3. The genes are TRBV4-1 and TRBJ1-5, with 7 bases lining up with TRBD1. The CDR3 has 15 amino acids. The V and J ends lost 6 bases and 4 bases, in that order; junction bases with no gene match: 9. CDR1 MGHRA and CDR2 YSYEKL come from the germline V gene. CDR3 amino acids: CASSSSYRGNQPQHF. Here the CDR3 DNA reads TGCGCCAGCAGTTCGTCCTACAGGGGAAATCAGCCCCAGCATTTT.

This chain joins TRBV4-1 and TRBJ2-7, with no clear D. This CDR3 contains 13 residues. Germline CDR1 and CDR2: MGHRA and YSYEKL. V lost 4 bases, J lost 6 bases, and 13 bases lay in between. CDR3 loop: CASSRGERGEQYF. The CDR3 bases are TGCGCCAGCAGCCGAGGAGAGAGAGGCGAGCAGTACTTC.

The rearrangement joins TRBV18 to TRBJ1-5; 7 bases line up with TRBD1. This CDR3 comprises 16 residues. Germline CDR1 is KGHSH and CDR2 is LQKENI. J gave up 5 bases and V 6 bases, and 13 bases lay outside the gene matches. CDR3 residues: CASSIGTDHLYQPQHF. The DNA for the CDR3 is TGTGCCAGCTCGATCGGGACAGACCACCTTTATCAGCCCCAGCATTTT.

V gene TRBV6-4 combines with J gene TRBJ2-1; TRBD2 aligns across 15 bases. Unmatched junction bases numbered 5, after V lost 6 bases and J lost 5 bases. The germline V gene has CDR1 MRHNA and CDR2 SNTAGT. This CDR3 region has 16 residues. The CDR3 DNA reads as TGTGCCAGCAGCGCCGGGACTAGCGGGGGGCACAATGAGCAGTTCTTC. Protein sequence: CASSAGTSGGHNEQFF.

The J gene is TRBJ1-6, the V gene TRBV7-6; D is possibly TRBD1 (6 bases). The V gene's germline CDR1 is SGHVS and CDR2 FNYEAQ. Trimming stripped 2 bases from V and 7 bases from J, with 15 bases between. CDR3 size: 16 residues. The CDR3 here is CASSLTAGQANSPLHF. CDR3 coding DNA: TGTGCCAGCAGCTTAACAGCGGGACAAGCGAATTCACCCCTCCACTTT.

This clone appeared a single time. The genes are TRBV7-9 and TRBJ2-5, with D perhaps TRBD2 (5 bases). CDR3 length equals 16 residues. Germline V gives CDR1 SEHNR, CDR2 FQNEAQ (reference sequence). Trimming left V 2 bases short and J 4 bases short, with 17 bases between. CDR3 in amino acids: CASSLPLVSRGETQYF. CDR3 bases: TGTGCCAGCAGCTTACCCTTAGTAAGCCGGGGAGAGACCCAGTACTTC.

The CDR3 sequence is CASSLNRDYGYTF. For the CDR3, the DNA is TGTGCCAGCAGCCTTAACAGAGACTATGGCTACACCTTC. V and J are TRBV27 and TRBJ1-2; unclear D gene. Germline V lookup: CDR1 MNHEY, CDR2 SMNVEV (reference sequence). Trimming stripped 6 bases from V and 3 bases from J, with 11 bases between. This CDR3 is built from 13 residues.

This clone has a count of ten or more. The chain uses TRBV18 and TRBJ2-2; a possible D gene is TRBD2 (6 bases). Germline CDR1 KGHSH, CDR2 LQKENI. The CDR3 has 16 amino acids. V was pared by 6 bases and J by 4 bases, with 18 bases between. The CDR3 region is CASSPLRAGGTGELFF. CDR3 DNA sequence: TGTGCCAGCTCGCCCCTCCGAGCGGGTGGCACCGGGGAGCTGTTTTTT.

The chain joins TRBV29-1 to TRBJ1-3; D is unresolved. The CDR3 loop spans 13 amino acids. The germline gives CDR1 SQVTM, CDR2 ANQGSEA. The germline V and J ends were trimmed by 4 bases and 0 bases, with 7 bases remaining between them. This CDR3 is CSVGHGSGNTIYF. The CDR3 coding sequence is TGCAGCGTTGGACATGGCTCTGGAAACACCATATATTTT.

This CDR3 reads CASSLVTGGSYEQYF. The CDR3 DNA sequence: TGCGCCAGCAGCTTGGTCACAGGGGGATCCTACGAGCAGTACTTC. The J gene is TRBJ2-7, the V gene TRBV5-1; 8 bases are a match to TRBD1. CDR3 size: 15 residues. The V segment lost 0 bases and the J segment 1 base; nucleotides outside the gene matches: 3. Germline lookup yields CDR1 SGHRS and CDR2 YFSETQ.